This T cell receptor beta chain appears in the sequencing data of a study of blood T cell repertoires in COVID-19. This clone was counted once. TCRdb keeps only in-frame clones here, not all; method: immunoSEQ multiplex PCR. The sample yields 250,000 to 400,000 clones, roughly nine tenths seen once. The CDR3 runs to 16 residues. The V segment lost 0 bases and the J segment 2 bases; nucleotides outside the gene matches: 4. CDR1 and CDR2 (germline): MNHNY, SVGAGI (reference sequence). The sequence was obtained from a woman aged 30 to 39 with COVID-19, enrolled during active disease. V usage is TRBV6-6 and J usage is TRBJ1-2, with 9 bases identical to TRBD1. The sample taken for sequencing was peripheral blood. CDR3 nucleotides: TGTGCCAGCAGTTACTCGGGGACAGGGTCCAACTATGGCTACACCTTC. It translates to CASSYSGTGSNYGYTF.